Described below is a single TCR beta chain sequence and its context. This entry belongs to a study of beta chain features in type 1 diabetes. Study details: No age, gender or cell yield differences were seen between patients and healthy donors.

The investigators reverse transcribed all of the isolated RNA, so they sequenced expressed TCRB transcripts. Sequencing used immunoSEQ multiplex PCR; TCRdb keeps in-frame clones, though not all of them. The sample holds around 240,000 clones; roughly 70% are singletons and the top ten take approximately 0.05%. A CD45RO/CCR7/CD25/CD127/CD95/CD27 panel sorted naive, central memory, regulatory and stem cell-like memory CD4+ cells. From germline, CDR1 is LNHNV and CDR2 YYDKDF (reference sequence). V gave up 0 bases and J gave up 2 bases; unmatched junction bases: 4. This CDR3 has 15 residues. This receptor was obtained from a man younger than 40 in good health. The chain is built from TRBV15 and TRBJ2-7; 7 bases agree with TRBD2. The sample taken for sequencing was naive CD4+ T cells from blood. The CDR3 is CATSRDSTSAYEQYF. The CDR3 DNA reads TGTGCCACCAGCAGAGATAGTACTAGCGCCTACGAGCAGTACTTC. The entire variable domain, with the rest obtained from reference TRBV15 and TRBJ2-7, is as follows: DAMVIQNPRYQVTQFGKPVTLSCSQTLNHNVMYWYQQKSSQAPKLLFHYYDKDFNNEADTPDNFQSRRPNTSFCFLDIRSPGLGDTAMYLCATSRDSTSAYEQYFGPGTRLTVT.